The 8 T cell receptor beta chains reported below all come from one sample, sequenced in a study of early T cells in non-severe SARS-CoV-2 infection. MiXCR, applied by TCRdb to the 5' RACE reads, yields one record per CDR3 protein. The sample holds some 73,000 distinct CDR3 sequences, roughly 12% seen once. The sequencing sample was made of whole blood. The receptors stem from an adult who was a healthcare worker with PCR-confirmed SARS-CoV-2 infection or an uninfected control (not recorded which).

There are many counts of this clonotype. This chain joins TRBV27 and TRBJ2-1; D remains unclear. Between the trimmed V and J ends, which lost 8 bases and 8 bases, there was a span of 22 bases. This CDR3 contains 15 residues. Germline V gene lookup returns CDR1 MNHEY and CDR2 SMNVEV (reference sequence). CDR3 in DNA: TGTGCCAGCGATAATATCCCCCCCGGTCCTCATGAGCAGTTCTTC. Protein product: CASDNIPPGPHEQFF.

The chain has TRBV27 and TRBJ1-2; D is unclear. The V end lost 7 bases, the J end lost 1 base, and 16 bases lay between the germline ends. This CDR3 has 15 residues. The germline gives CDR1 MNHEY, CDR2 SMNVEV (reference sequence). CDR3 sequence (DNA): TGTGCCAGCATCCCAAAAGCGGGGTTTAACTATGGCTACACCTTC. Translated, it gives CASIPKAGFNYGYTF.

The count of this clonotype is one. A much bigger clone sits one base away, suggesting this may be a read error. The chain links TRBV7-6 to TRBJ2-1; TRBD2 might be the D (6 bases). The length of the CDR3 is 13 residues. Germline V gene sequence: CDR1 SGHVS, CDR2 FNYEAQ. The CDR3, as DNA: TGTGCCTGCAGCGACGGAGGGAGAAATGAGCAGTTCTTC. Translating gives CACSDGGRNEQFF. The full variable domain, rest sourced from reference TRBV7-6 and TRBJ2-1, is GAGVSQSPRYKVTKRGQDVALRCDPISGHVSLYWYRQALGQGPEFLTYFNYEAQQDKSGLPNDRFSAERPEGSISTLTIQRTEQRDSAMYRCACSDGGRNEQFFGPGTRLTVL.

This chain connects TRBV6-4 to TRBJ2-1, with TRBD1 matching over 8 bases. Per germline, CDR1 MRHNA and CDR2 SNTAGT. The V and J ends lost 5 bases and 0 bases, in that order; junction bases with no gene match: 3. There are 15 residues in the CDR3. In DNA, the CDR3 is TGTGCCAGCAGTAGACAGGGGAACTCCTACAATGAGCAGTTCTTC. Its protein is CASSRQGNSYNEQFF.

This clonotype was seen more than once but under ten times. The chain employs TRBV7-3 and TRBJ2-7, with D maybe TRBD2 (6 bases). This CDR3 comprises 15 residues. CDR1 is SGHTA, CDR2 FQGTGA, per germline. Trimming cost V 5 bases and J 0 bases, with 14 bases left between them. CDR3 DNA: TGTGCCAGCAGCCTAAACCGGGACTTCTCCTACGAGCAGTACTTC. Amino acid sequence: CASSLNRDFSYEQYF.

This clonotype was found a few times. The V gene is TRBV6-1, the J gene TRBJ1-5; no reliable D call. V lost 8 bases and J lost 0, with 11 bases in between. Germline CDR1 reads MNHNS; CDR2 reads SASEGT. This CDR3 spans 14 amino acids. The CDR3 region has the DNA TGTGCCAGCCCCGGGGTTAATAGCAATCAGCCCCAGCATTTT. Translating gives CASPGVNSNQPQHF.

This clonotype was counted many times. The chain combines TRBV28 with TRBJ2-5, with a tentative D call TRBD2 (6 bases). The germline V and J ends were trimmed by 10 bases and 5 bases, with 14 bases remaining between them. The CDR3 spans 12 residues. The germline CDR1 and CDR2 sequences are MDHEN and SYDVKM. CDR3 sequence: CATPGEEETQYF. DNA of the CDR3: TGTGCCACCCCGGGAGAGGAGGAGACCCAGTACTTC.

At least ten counts were recorded for this clonotype. The rearrangement links TRBV5-5 to TRBJ2-7, with TRBD1 matching 11 bases. CDR1 SGHKS and CDR2 YYEKEE come from the germline V gene (reference sequence). This CDR3 contains 14 residues. Trimming took 4 bases from V and 6 from J; bases not matched to a gene: 6. CDR3 sequence (DNA): TGTGCCAGCAGCGTCGGACAGGGGGCCGGCGAGCAGTACTTC. Its protein is CASSVGQGAGEQYF.